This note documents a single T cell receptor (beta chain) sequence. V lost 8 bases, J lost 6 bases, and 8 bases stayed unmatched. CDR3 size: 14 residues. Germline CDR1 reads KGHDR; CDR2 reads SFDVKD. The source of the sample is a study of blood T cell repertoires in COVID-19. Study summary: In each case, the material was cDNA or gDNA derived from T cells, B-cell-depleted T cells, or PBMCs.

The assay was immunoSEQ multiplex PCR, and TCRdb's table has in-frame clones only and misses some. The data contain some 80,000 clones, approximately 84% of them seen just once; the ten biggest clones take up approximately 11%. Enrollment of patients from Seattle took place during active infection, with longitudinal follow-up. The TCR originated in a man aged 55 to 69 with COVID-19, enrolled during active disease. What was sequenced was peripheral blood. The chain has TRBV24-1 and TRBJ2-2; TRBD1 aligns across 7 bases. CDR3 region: CATNTGEFAGELFF. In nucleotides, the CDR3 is TGTGCCACCAATACAGGGGAATTCGCCGGGGAGCTGTTTTTT.